The source of this T cell receptor (beta chain) is a study of identical twins. Study-wide findings and caveats: Model-predicted out-of-frame TCR alpha sharing fell below observed values in monozygotic twins.

TCRdb re-called the 5' RACE reads through MiXCR, storing one row per CDR3 protein. The sample includes around 340,000 distinct CDR3 sequences, about 12% of them seen just once. The sample holds a few counts of this clonotype. Its antigen is still unknown. V was clipped by 0 bases and J by 3 bases; unmatched bases: 6. The V gene's germline CDR1 is SNHLY and CDR2 FYNNEI. The CDR3 runs 16 residues. The donor group consisted entirely of healthy Caucasians. The data were also submitted as part of a second study, on yellow fever vaccine responses in identical twins.

Material: CD8+ T cells sorted from blood. This sequence originates from a woman aged 18-30 years in good health. The chain recombines TRBV2 with TRBJ2-7; TRBD1 matches at 9 bases. As DNA, the CDR3 is TGTGCCAGCAGTGAAGCCCTCGCGACAGGGGGCTACGAGCAGTACTTC. Amino acids: CASSEALATGGYEQYF.